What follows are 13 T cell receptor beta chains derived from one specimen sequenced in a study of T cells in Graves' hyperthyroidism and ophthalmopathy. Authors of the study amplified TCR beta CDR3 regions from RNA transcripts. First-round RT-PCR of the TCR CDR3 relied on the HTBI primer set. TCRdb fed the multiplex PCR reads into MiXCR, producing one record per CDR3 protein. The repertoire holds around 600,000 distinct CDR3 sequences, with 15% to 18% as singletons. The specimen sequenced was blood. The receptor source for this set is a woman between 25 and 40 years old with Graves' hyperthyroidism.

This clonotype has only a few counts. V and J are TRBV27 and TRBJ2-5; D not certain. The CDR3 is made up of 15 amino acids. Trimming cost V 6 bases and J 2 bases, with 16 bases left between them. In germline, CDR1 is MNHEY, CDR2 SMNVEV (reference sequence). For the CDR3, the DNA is TGTGCCAGCAGCCGTGACTTGCTATCTCAAGAGACCCAGTACTTC. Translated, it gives CASSRDLLSQETQYF.

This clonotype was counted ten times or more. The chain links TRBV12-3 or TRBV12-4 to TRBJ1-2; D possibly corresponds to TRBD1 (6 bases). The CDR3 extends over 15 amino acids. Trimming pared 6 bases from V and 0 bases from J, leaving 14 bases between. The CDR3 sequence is CASRKSGQPNYGYTF. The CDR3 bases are TGTGCCAGCAGGAAATCAGGACAGCCTAACTATGGCTACACCTTC.

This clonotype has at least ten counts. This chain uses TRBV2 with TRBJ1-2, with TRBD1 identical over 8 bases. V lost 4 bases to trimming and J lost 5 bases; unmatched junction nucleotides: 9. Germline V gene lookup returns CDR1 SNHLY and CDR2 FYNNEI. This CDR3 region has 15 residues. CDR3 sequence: CASSAYPRQGYGYTF. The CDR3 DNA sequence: TGTGCCAGCAGTGCCTATCCTAGACAGGGGTATGGCTACACCTTC.

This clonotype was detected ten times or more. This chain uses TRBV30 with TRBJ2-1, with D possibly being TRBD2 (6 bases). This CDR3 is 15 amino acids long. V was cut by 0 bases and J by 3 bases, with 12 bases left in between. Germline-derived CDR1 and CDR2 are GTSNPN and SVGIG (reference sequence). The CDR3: CAWSVQLAGYNEQFF. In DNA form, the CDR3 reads TGTGCCTGGAGTGTACAACTAGCAGGCTACAATGAGCAGTTCTTC.

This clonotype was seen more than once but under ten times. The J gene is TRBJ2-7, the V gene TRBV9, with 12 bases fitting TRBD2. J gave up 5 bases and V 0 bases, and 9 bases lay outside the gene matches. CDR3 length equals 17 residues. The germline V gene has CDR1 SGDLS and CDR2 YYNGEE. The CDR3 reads CASSVADMTSGRNEQYF. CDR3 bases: TGTGCCAGCAGCGTAGCCGACATGACTAGCGGGAGAAACGAGCAGTACTTC.

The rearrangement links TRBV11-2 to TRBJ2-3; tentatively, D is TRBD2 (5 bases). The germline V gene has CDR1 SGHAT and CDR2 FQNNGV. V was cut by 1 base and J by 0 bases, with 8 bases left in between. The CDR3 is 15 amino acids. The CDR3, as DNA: TGTGCCAGCAGCTTAGTTTGGACTAGCACAGATACGCAGTATTTT. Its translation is CASSLVWTSTDTQYF.

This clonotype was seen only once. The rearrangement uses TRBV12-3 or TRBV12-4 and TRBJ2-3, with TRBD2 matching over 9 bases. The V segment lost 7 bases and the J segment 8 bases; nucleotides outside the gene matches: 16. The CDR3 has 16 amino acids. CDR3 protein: CASTGGASGIGGTQYF. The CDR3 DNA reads TGTGCCAGCACCGGTGGGGCTAGCGGGATAGGCGGTACGCAGTATTTT.

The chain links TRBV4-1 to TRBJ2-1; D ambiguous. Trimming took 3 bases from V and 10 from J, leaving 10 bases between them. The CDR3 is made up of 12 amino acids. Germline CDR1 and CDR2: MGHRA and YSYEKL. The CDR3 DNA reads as TGCGCCAGCAGCCATCCGCTAGAGGAGCAGTTCTTC. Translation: CASSHPLEEQFF.

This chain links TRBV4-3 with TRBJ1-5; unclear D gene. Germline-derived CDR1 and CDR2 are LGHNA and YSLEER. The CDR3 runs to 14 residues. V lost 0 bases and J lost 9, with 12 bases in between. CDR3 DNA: TGCGCCAGCAGCCAAGAGACGGATTCATCGCCCCAGCATTTT. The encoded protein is CASSQETDSSPQHF.

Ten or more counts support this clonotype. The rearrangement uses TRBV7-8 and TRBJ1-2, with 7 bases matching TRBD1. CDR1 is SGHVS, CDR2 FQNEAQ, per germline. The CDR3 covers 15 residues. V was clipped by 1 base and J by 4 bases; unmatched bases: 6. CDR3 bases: TGTGCCAGCAGCTTAGTGGCAGGGGGAGGCTATGGCTACACCTTC. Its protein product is CASSLVAGGGYGYTF.

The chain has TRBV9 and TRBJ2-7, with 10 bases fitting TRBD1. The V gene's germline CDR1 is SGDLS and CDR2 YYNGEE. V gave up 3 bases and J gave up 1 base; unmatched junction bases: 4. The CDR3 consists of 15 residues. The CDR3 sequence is CASSAWDRGSYEQYF. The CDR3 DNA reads TGTGCCAGCAGCGCTTGGGACAGGGGATCCTACGAGCAGTACTTC.

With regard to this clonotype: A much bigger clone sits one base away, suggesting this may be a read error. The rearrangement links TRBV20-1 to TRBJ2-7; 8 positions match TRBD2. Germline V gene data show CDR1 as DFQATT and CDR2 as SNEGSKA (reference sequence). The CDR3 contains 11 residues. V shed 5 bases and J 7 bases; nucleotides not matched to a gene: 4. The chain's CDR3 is CSAPAGVEQYF. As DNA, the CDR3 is TGCAGTGCTCCAGCGGGAGTTGAGCAGTACTTC.

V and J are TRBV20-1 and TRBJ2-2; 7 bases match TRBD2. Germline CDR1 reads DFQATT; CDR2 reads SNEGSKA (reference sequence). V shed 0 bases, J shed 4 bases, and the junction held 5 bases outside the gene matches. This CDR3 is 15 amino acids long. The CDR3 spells CSARDTGGGTGELFF. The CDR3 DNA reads TGCAGTGCTAGAGATACGGGAGGCGGCACCGGGGAGCTGTTTTTT.